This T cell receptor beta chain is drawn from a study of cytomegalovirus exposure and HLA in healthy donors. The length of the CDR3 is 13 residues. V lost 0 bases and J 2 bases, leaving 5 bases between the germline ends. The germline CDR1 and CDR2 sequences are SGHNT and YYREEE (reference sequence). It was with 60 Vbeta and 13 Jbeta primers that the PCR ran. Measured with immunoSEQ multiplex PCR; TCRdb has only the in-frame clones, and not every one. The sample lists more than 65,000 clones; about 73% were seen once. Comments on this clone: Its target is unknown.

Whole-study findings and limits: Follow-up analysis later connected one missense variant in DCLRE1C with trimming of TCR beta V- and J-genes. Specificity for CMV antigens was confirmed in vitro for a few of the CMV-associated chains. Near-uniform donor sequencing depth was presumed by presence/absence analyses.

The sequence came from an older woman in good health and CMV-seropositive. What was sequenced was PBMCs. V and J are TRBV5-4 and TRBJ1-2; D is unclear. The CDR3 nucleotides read TGTGCCAGCAGCTTGGACAGAAACTATGGCTACACCTTC. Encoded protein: CASSLDRNYGYTF.